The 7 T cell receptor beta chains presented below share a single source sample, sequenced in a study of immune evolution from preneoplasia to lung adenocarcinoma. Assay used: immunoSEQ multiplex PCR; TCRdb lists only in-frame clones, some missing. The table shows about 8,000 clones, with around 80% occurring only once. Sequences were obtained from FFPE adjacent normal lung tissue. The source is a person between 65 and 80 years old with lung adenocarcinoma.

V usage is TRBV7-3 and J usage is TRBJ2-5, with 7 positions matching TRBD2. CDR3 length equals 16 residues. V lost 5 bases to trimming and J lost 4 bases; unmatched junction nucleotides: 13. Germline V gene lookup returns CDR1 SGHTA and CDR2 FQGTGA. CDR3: CASSPGSSGGPETQYF. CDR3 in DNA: TGTGCCAGCAGCCCCGGTTCGTCGGGAGGTCCAGAGACCCAGTACTTC. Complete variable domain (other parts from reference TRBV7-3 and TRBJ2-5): GAGVSQTPSNKVTEKGKYVELRCDPISGHTALYWYRQSLGQGPEFLIYFQGTGAADDSGLPNDRFFAVRPEGSVSTLKIQRTERGDSAVYLCASSPGSSGGPETQYFGPGTRLLVL.

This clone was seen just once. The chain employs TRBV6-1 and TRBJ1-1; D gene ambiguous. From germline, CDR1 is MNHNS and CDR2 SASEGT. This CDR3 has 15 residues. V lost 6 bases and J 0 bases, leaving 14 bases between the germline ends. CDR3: CASRQNPGLNTEAFF. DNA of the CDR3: TGTGCCAGCAGACAAAACCCTGGGTTGAACACTGAAGCTTTCTTT.

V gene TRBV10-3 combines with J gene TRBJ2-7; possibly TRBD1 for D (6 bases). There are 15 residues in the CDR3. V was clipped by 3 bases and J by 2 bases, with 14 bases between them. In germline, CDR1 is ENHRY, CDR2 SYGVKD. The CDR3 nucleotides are TGTGCCATCAGTGATATCGGGACATGGACCTACGAGCAGTACTTC. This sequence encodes CAISDIGTWTYEQYF.

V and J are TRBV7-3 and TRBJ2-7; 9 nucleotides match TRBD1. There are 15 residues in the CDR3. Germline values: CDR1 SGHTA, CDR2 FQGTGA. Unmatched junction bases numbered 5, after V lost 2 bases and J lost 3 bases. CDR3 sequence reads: CASSLWGTGYYEQYF. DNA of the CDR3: TGTGCCAGCAGCTTATGGGGGACAGGGTACTACGAGCAGTACTTC.

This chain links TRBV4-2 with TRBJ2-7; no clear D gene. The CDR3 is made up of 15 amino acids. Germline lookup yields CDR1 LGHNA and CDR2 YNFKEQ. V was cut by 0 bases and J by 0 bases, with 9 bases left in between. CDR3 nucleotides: TGTGCCAGCAGCCAAGAACCGGATAGCTCCTACGAGCAGTACTTC. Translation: CASSQEPDSSYEQYF.

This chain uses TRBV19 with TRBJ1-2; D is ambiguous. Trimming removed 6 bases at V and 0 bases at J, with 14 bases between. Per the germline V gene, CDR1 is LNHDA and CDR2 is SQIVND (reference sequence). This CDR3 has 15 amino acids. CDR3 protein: CASRQAYTTNYGYTF. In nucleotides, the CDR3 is TGTGCCAGTAGGCAGGCCTACACAACTAACTATGGCTACACCTTC. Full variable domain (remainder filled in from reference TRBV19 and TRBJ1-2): DGGITQSPKYLFRKEGQNVTLSCEQNLNHDAMYWYRQDPGQGLRLIYYSQIVNDFQKGDIAEGYSVSREKKESFPLTVTSAQKNPTAFYLCASRQAYTTNYGYTFGSGTRLTVV.

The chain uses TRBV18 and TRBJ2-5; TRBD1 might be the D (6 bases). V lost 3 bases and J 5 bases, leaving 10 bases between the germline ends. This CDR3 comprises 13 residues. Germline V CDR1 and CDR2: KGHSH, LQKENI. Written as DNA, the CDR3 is TGTGCCAGCTCACCCCGACAGGAGGAGACCCAGTACTTC. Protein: CASSPRQEETQYF.